These 25 T cell receptor beta chains were all obtained from the same sample, sequenced in a study of PD-1 blockade in classical Hodgkin lymphoma. Generated by immunoSEQ multiplex PCR, the TCRdb table keeps only in-frame clones and is missing some. The sample includes 18,000 or so clones, around 74% of them seen just once. Described time point: cycle 4 day 1 (C4D1), after six to seven weeks of nivolumab. Exposure to brentuximab vedotin varied, and each patient had relapsed following autologous stem cell transplantation. Magnetic negative selection purified CD4+ T cells from thawed PBMCs. Sequencing used CD4+ T cells from blood, obtained before the fourth cycle of nivolumab. The receptors shown here come from a human donor with classical Hodgkin lymphoma.

J is TRBJ2-3 and V is TRBV19; D is unresolved. The length of the CDR3 is 16 residues. The V gene lost 3 bases and the J gene lost 1 base, with 14 bases spanning the gap. The germline V gene encodes CDR1 LNHDA and CDR2 SQIVND (reference sequence). The CDR3 region is CASSIHHGLGTDTQYF. DNA of the CDR3: TGTGCCAGTAGTATTCATCACGGCCTCGGCACAGATACGCAGTATTTT.

This clone was found once. The chain is built from TRBV15 and TRBJ1-4; tentative D call: TRBD1 (6 bases). Germline lookup yields CDR1 LNHNV and CDR2 YYDKDF (reference sequence). The CDR3 sequence is 16 residues long. The V and J ends lost 4 bases and 4 bases respectively, with 16 bases between them. The DNA of the CDR3 is TGTGCCACCAGCACCTGGACAGACCTATTTAATGAAAAACTGTTTTTT. It codes for CATSTWTDLFNEKLFF.

This chain connects TRBV4-1 to TRBJ2-1; D possibly corresponds to TRBD2 (6 bases). The V gene lost 1 base and the J gene lost 3 bases, with 13 bases spanning the gap. The germline gives CDR1 MGHRA, CDR2 YSYEKL. The CDR3 is 16 residues long. This chain's CDR3 is CASSQGSAGNYNEQFF. The CDR3, as DNA: TGCGCCAGCAGCCAAGGGAGCGCGGGGAACTACAATGAGCAGTTCTTC.

V usage is TRBV2 and J usage is TRBJ2-2; TRBD2 is a possible D gene (5 bases). Germline CDR1 is SNHLY and CDR2 is FYNNEI. The ends were cut back, 6 bases at V and 5 bases at J, with 19 bases in the middle. The CDR3 is 16 residues long. CDR3 residues: CASSRSSLVGTGELFF. The CDR3 region has the DNA TGTGCCAGCAGCCGCTCCTCACTAGTAGGAACCGGGGAGCTGTTTTTT.

The chain links TRBV6-6 to TRBJ1-5; D is perhaps TRBD1 (6 bases). From germline, CDR1 is MNHNY and CDR2 SVGAGI (reference sequence). V was cut by 6 bases and J by 5 bases, with 14 bases left in between. This CDR3 has 14 residues. CDR3 amino acids: CASRNREPHQPQHF. CDR3 in DNA: TGTGCCAGCAGAAACAGGGAACCCCATCAGCCCCAGCATTTT.

In its sample, this clone was seen once. This chain links TRBV5-1 with TRBJ2-2; weak D call: TRBD1 (5 bases). Germline CDR1 and CDR2: SGHRS and YFSETQ. This CDR3 has 18 amino acids. V lost 4 bases, J lost 4 bases, and 23 bases lay in between. In DNA form, the CDR3 reads TGCGCCAGCAGCCCGTTGAGAACTGACAGTGAGTTCACCGGGGAGCTGTTTTTT. Translating gives CASSPLRTDSEFTGELFF.

The V call is TRBV18, the J call TRBJ2-1; weak D call: TRBD1 (5 bases). Germline V gene lookup returns CDR1 KGHSH and CDR2 LQKENI. The CDR3 totals 13 residues. Deletions cut 3 bases from V and 6 bases from J, with 9 bases between. CDR3: CASSPLRGNEQFF. The CDR3 coding sequence is TGTGCCAGCTCACCCCTAAGGGGCAATGAGCAGTTCTTC.

This clone was observed once. V gene TRBV15 combines with J gene TRBJ2-7; 14 bases fit TRBD2. The V and J ends lost 7 bases and 6 bases, in that order; junction bases with no gene match: 8. CDR1 and CDR2 from the germline V gene are LNHNV and YYDKDF (reference sequence). This CDR3 is 15 amino acids long. Here the CDR3 DNA reads TGTGCCACCACCCTGGGACTAGCGGGAGAAGGCGAGCAGTACTTC. Encoded protein: CATTLGLAGEGEQYF.

The table lists this clone with a count of one. The chain combines TRBV7-9 with TRBJ1-2; D gene unclear. This CDR3 has 16 residues. V shed 5 bases and J shed 6 bases, with 22 bases lying between them. Per germline, CDR1 SEHNR and CDR2 FQNEAQ (reference sequence). CDR3 sequence: CASSLDVGPGIHGYTF. CDR3 nucleotide sequence: TGTGCCAGCAGCCTAGACGTAGGGCCGGGGATTCATGGCTACACCTTC.

The V gene is TRBV23-1, the J gene TRBJ2-2; D not certain. TRBV23-1 is an open reading frame whose function is uncertain. Trimming shortened V by 0 bases and J by 6 bases, and 5 bases separated the two germline ends. This CDR3 contains 13 residues. The CDR3 DNA is TGCGCCAGCAGTCAATCCGGCGCCGGGGAGCTGTTTTTT. It specifies CASSQSGAGELFF.

This chain joins TRBV7-8 and TRBJ2-7; D might be TRBD1 or TRBD2, each matching 5 bases. V lost 4 bases to trimming and J lost 4 bases, with 11 bases between them. Germline loops: CDR1 SGHVS, CDR2 FQNEAQ. The CDR3 extends over 13 amino acids. CDR3 sequence reads: CASSSGPGYEQYV. CDR3 in DNA: TGTGCCAGCAGCTCAGGGCCGGGATACGAGCAGTACGTC.

This rearrangement joins TRBV5-1 to TRBJ1-2, with a tentative D call TRBD1 (5 bases). Germline loops: CDR1 SGHRS, CDR2 YFSETQ. The CDR3 is 14 residues long. V dropped 4 bases and J dropped 4 bases, with 14 bases sitting between them. The DNA for the CDR3 is TGCGCCAGCAGCGCTTACCGGGACGGCTATGGCTACACCTTC. Protein: CASSAYRDGYGYTF.

This clone appeared once. This chain uses TRBV7-9 with TRBJ2-5; D is ambiguous. Trimming took off 1 base at V and 3 bases at J, with 9 bases between the two ends. This CDR3 contains 14 residues. Per the germline V gene, CDR1 is SEHNR and CDR2 is FQNEAQ (reference sequence). The CDR3: CASSLGVGKETQYF. The DNA of the CDR3 is TGTGCCAGCAGCTTAGGGGTAGGGAAAGAGACCCAGTACTTC.

V is TRBV18 and J is TRBJ2-7; D ambiguous. In germline, CDR1 is KGHSH, CDR2 LQKENI. The CDR3 length is 13 residues. V was shortened by 3 bases and J by 7 bases, with 13 bases between the two germline ends. DNA of the CDR3: TGTGCCAGCTCACCGTCCGTTACGGGTGAGCAGTACTTC. Its translation is CASSPSVTGEQYF. Full variable domain (rest looked up from reference TRBV18 and TRBJ2-7): NAGVMQNPRHLVRRRGQEARLRCSPMKGHSHVYWYRQLPEEGLKFMVYLQKENIIDESGMPKERFSAEFPKEGPSILRIQQVVRGDSAAYFCASSPSVTGEQYFGPGTRLTVT.

V gene TRBV6-6 combines with J gene TRBJ2-1, with D possibly being TRBD2 (6 bases). The germline V and J ends were trimmed by 6 bases and 6 bases, with 12 bases remaining between them. CDR1 is MNHNY, CDR2 SVGAGI, per germline (reference sequence). The CDR3 contains 13 residues. The CDR3 here is CASSHRRGNEQFF. Here the CDR3 DNA reads TGTGCCAGCAGCCACAGGAGGGGCAATGAGCAGTTCTTC.

This clone was detected only a few times. The V and J genes are TRBV2 and TRBJ1-6; D is possibly TRBD1 (5 bases). With 7 bases removed from V and 7 bases from J, the gap between germline ends came to 11 bases. The CDR3 length is 13 residues. Per the germline V gene, CDR1 is SNHLY and CDR2 is FYNNEI. CDR3: CASTGEVNSPLHF. CDR3 in DNA: TGTGCCAGCACGGGGGAAGTAAATTCACCCCTCCACTTT.

The chain uses TRBV4-3 and TRBJ2-1; perhaps TRBD2 as D (6 bases). There are 16 residues in the CDR3. Per germline, CDR1 LGHNA and CDR2 YSLEER. Trimming pared 5 bases from V and 0 bases from J, leaving 14 bases between. CDR3 coding DNA: TGCGCCAGCAGCAAAGGCTTAGCGGTCTCCTACAATGAGCAGTTCTTC. Translation: CASSKGLAVSYNEQFF.

The chain carries TRBV19 and TRBJ2-4; TRBD2 might be the D (6 bases). CDR1 and CDR2 from the germline V gene are LNHDA and SQIVND (reference sequence). The V and J ends lost 7 bases and 0 bases respectively, with 13 bases between them. The CDR3 loop spans 15 amino acids. The CDR3 here is CASTTGDLAKNIQYF. CDR3 coding DNA: TGTGCCAGTACGACTGGGGACTTAGCCAAAAACATTCAGTACTTC.

Here the CDR3 reads CASRETLDRGYSYEQYF. For the CDR3, the DNA is TGCGCCAGCCGAGAGACCCTTGACAGGGGCTACTCCTACGAGCAGTACTTC. The chain has TRBV23-1 and TRBJ2-7; 8 nucleotides align to TRBD1. TRBV23-1 has ORF status, its function being uncertain. The length of the CDR3 is 17 residues. Trimming cost V 8 bases and J 0 bases; bases outside gene matches: 15.

The chain recombines TRBV7-2 with TRBJ2-7, with TRBD1 matching 7 bases. This CDR3 has 13 amino acids. The germline V gene has CDR1 SGHTA and CDR2 FQGNSA. J lost 3 bases, V lost 6 bases, and 5 bases had no gene match. CDR3 amino acids: CASRQGQYYEQYF. CDR3 DNA sequence: TGTGCCAGCAGGCAGGGACAGTACTACGAGCAGTACTTC.

This clone turned up a few times. V is TRBV5-4 and J is TRBJ2-2, with 12 bases lining up with TRBD2. Germline CDR1 and CDR2: SGHNT and YYREEE (reference sequence). V lost 7 bases and J lost 4; bases outside the gene matches: 8. This CDR3 is 16 amino acids long. CDR3 amino acids: CASAASGGAVTGELFF. In DNA, the CDR3 is TGTGCCAGCGCGGCTAGCGGGGGGGCCGTCACCGGGGAGCTGTTTTTT.

The chain uses TRBV4-3 and TRBJ2-2; D not resolved. Germline CDR1 and CDR2: LGHNA and YSLEER. The CDR3 has 15 amino acids. The V end lost 0 bases, the J end lost 6 bases, and 11 bases lay between the germline ends. CDR3 sequence reads: CASSQDVALAGELFF. As DNA, the CDR3 is TGCGCCAGCAGCCAAGATGTGGCTTTGGCCGGGGAGCTGTTTTTT.

There are a few counts of this clone. The chain joins TRBV19 to TRBJ2-2; 8 positions match TRBD1. The CDR3 consists of 16 residues. Germline lookup yields CDR1 LNHDA and CDR2 SQIVND (reference sequence). The ends lost 7 bases at V and 0 bases at J; junction bases unmatched: 7. Here the CDR3 reads CASKPRTGPNTGELFF. The DNA of the CDR3 is TGTGCCAGTAAACCTAGGACAGGGCCGAACACCGGGGAGCTGTTTTTT.

The chain is built from TRBV5-1 and TRBJ1-2, with a possible D match to TRBD1 (6 bases). The germline gives CDR1 SGHRS, CDR2 YFSETQ. V was cut by 4 bases and J by 6 bases, with 22 bases left in between. The length of the CDR3 is 16 residues. The CDR3 loop reads CASSPLTPTGRHGYTF. The CDR3 DNA is TGCGCCAGCAGCCCCTTAACCCCGACAGGACGTCATGGCTACACCTTC.

This clone was observed once. The chain combines TRBV7-8 with TRBJ2-1; tentative D call: TRBD2 (5 bases). Germline V CDR1 and CDR2: SGHVS, FQNEAQ. CDR3 length equals 12 residues. Trimming removed 3 bases from V and 8 bases from J, with 8 bases in between. The CDR3 protein is CASSLRVYEQFF. CDR3 DNA: TGTGCCAGCAGCTTGAGGGTCTATGAGCAGTTCTTC.